The present entry profiles one T cell receptor beta chain with its context. At the DNA level, this CDR3 is encoded by other sequences in the same sample as well. Trimming took off 6 bases at V and 1 base at J, with 9 bases between the two ends. CDR3 length: 13 amino acids. Generated by immunoSEQ multiplex PCR, the TCRdb table keeps only in-frame clones and is missing some. The sample lists about 190,000 clones, around 82% seen once, with roughly a tenth in the top ten. This record belongs to a study of blood T cell repertoires in COVID-19. This chain connects TRBV12-3 or TRBV12-4 to TRBJ2-5; perhaps TRBD2 as D (6 bases). Sequences were obtained from peripheral blood. The receptor was derived from a woman older than 75 with active or convalescent COVID-19. The CDR3 here is CASRRDSQETQYF. The DNA of the CDR3 is TGTGCCAGCAGGCGGGACTCCCAAGAGACCCAGTACTTC.